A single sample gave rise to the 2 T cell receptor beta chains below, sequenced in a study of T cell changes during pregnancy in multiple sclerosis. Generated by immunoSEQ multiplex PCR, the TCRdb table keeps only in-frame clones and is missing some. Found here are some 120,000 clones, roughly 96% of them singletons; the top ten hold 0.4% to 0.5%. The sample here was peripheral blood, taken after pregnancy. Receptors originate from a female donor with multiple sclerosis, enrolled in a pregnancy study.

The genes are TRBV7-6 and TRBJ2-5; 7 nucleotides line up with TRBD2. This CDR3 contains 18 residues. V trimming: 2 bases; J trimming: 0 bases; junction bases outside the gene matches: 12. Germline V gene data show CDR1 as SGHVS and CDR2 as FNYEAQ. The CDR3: CASSLPLSTSSDQETQYF. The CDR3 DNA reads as TGTGCCAGCAGCTTACCGCTATCGACTAGCTCCGACCAAGAGACCCAGTACTTC.

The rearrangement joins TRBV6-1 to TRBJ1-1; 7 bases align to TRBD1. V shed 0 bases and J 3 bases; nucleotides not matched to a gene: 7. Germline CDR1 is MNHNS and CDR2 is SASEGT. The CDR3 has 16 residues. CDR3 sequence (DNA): TGTGCCAGCAGTGAAGCTTTAAACAGGGGAGACACTGAAGCTTTCTTT. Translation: CASSEALNRGDTEAFF.